This passage covers 23 T cell receptor beta chains from one sample sequenced in a study of cytotoxic CD8 clonotypes in ibrutinib-treated CLL. The repertoire was sequenced with immunoSEQ multiplex PCR; TCRdb's copy has only in-frame clones and lacks some. The sample has some 140,000 clones; around 93% are singletons. This specimen was PBMCs, taken after 12 months of ibrutinib treatment. These receptors all stem from a human donor with chronic lymphocytic leukemia.

This clone was seen once. The chain recombines TRBV27 with TRBJ1-2; 7 bases map to TRBD1. This CDR3 spans 13 amino acids. The V gene end was trimmed by 6 bases and the J gene end by 4 bases; junction bases not matched to a gene: 5. Germline-derived CDR1 and CDR2 are MNHEY and SMNVEV (reference sequence). CDR3 region: CASSKGQIYGYTF. The CDR3 DNA reads TGTGCCAGCAGCAAGGGACAGATCTATGGCTACACCTTC.

The chain uses TRBV27 and TRBJ1-1; tentative D call: TRBD1 (6 bases). The length of the CDR3 is 14 residues. The V gene's germline CDR1 is MNHEY and CDR2 SMNVEV (reference sequence). V was trimmed by 6 bases and J by 1 base, leaving 12 bases between them. CDR3 protein: CASSLKDRNTEAFF. CDR3 nucleotide sequence: TGTGCCAGCAGCTTGAAGGACAGGAACACTGAAGCTTTCTTT.

The chain combines TRBV29-1 with TRBJ1-3; no clear D. The length of the CDR3 is 12 residues. V lost 4 bases and J 4 bases, leaving 8 bases between the germline ends. Per germline, CDR1 SQVTM and CDR2 ANQGSEA. CDR3 DNA: TGCAGCGTTGTTCCGAACGGAAACACCATATATTTT. It specifies CSVVPNGNTIYF.

This chain connects TRBV30 to TRBJ2-7, with D hard to call. V dropped 4 bases and J dropped 4 bases, with 11 bases sitting between them. The germline V gene has CDR1 GTSNPN and CDR2 SVGIG (reference sequence). The CDR3 runs to 12 residues. CDR3 nucleotides: TGTGCCTGGACCGAACGAGGTTACGAGCAGTACTTC. Protein sequence: CAWTERGYEQYF.

This rearrangement joins TRBV11-3 to TRBJ2-1, with 12 bases lining up with TRBD2. This CDR3 spans 16 amino acids. V was clipped by 3 bases and J by 7 bases; unmatched bases: 7. The germline V gene encodes CDR1 SGHNT and CDR2 YENEEA. CDR3 sequence: CASSFNLAGGRNEQFF. The CDR3 DNA reads TGTGCCAGCAGCTTTAACCTAGCGGGAGGGAGAAATGAGCAGTTCTTC.

The rearrangement uses TRBV7-8 and TRBJ1-1; 9 positions match TRBD1. Germline trimming cut 4 bases from V and 6 bases from J; bases unmatched to any gene: 9. Germline loops: CDR1 SGHVS, CDR2 FQNEAQ. The CDR3 contains 15 residues. The CDR3 DNA reads TGTGCCAGCAGCTCCAACAGGGGGCTCGTCTCTGAAGCTTTCTTT. Protein product: CASSSNRGLVSEAFF.

This clone has a handful of counts. The V call is TRBV7-2, the J call TRBJ1-3; D not resolved. Trimming stripped 5 bases from V and 8 bases from J, with 7 bases between. This CDR3 contains 11 residues. CDR1 is SGHTA and CDR2 is FQGNSA in the germline V gene. The CDR3 loop reads CASSNEYTIYF. In DNA, the CDR3 is TGTGCCAGCAGCAATGAGTACACCATATATTTT.

The chain recombines TRBV7-9 with TRBJ1-4; D is ambiguous. This CDR3 contains 14 residues. Per the germline V gene, CDR1 is SEHNR and CDR2 is FQNEAQ (reference sequence). Trimming pared 1 base from V and 6 bases from J, leaving 9 bases between. The CDR3 nucleotides read TGTGCCAGCAGCTTAGGAGGGATGGATGAAAAACTGTTTTTT. Its translation is CASSLGGMDEKLFF.

The chain's CDR3 is CASSELVYGYTF. The CDR3 bases are TGTGCCAGCAGTGAATTGGTCTATGGCTACACCTTC. V gene TRBV2 combines with J gene TRBJ1-2; the D is unclear. Trimming removed 2 bases at V and 4 bases at J, with 5 bases between. This CDR3 is built from 12 residues. Per the germline V gene, CDR1 is SNHLY and CDR2 is FYNNEI.

This clone was seen a single time. This sequence joins TRBV27 and TRBJ2-1; 8 nucleotides agree with TRBD1. The trim removed 6 bases at V and 3 bases at J, leaving 7 bases unmatched. CDR1 MNHEY and CDR2 SMNVEV come from the germline V gene (reference sequence). CDR3 length equals 15 residues. The CDR3 region is CASSYAGGDYNEQFF. The CDR3 bases are TGTGCCAGCAGCTACGCAGGGGGCGACTACAATGAGCAGTTCTTC.

The chain joins TRBV11-1 to TRBJ2-5; perhaps TRBD2 as D (5 bases). CDR3 length equals 15 residues. V lost 0 bases and J lost 4, with 12 bases in between. The germline V gene encodes CDR1 SGHAT and CDR2 FQDESV (reference sequence). The CDR3 sequence: CASSLAWLAGETQYF. The CDR3 DNA sequence: TGTGCCAGCAGCTTAGCGTGGCTAGCAGGAGAGACCCAGTACTTC. Combining the CDR3 with reference TRBV11-1 and TRBJ2-5 gives the whole variable domain EAEVAQSPRYKITEKSQAVAFWCDPISGHATLYWYRQILGQGPELLVQFQDESVVDDSQLPKDRFSAERLKGVDSTLKIQPAELGDSAMYLCASSLAWLAGETQYFGPGTRLLVL.

The chain links TRBV6-5 to TRBJ2-2; D gene uncertain. The CDR3 spans 14 residues. The germline gives CDR1 MNHEY, CDR2 SVGAGI. V gave up 2 bases and J gave up 7 bases, with 11 bases separating them. The CDR3 DNA reads TGTGCCAGCAGTTACAGCCCTCGGATCGGGGAGCTGTTTTTT. It is translated as CASSYSPRIGELFF.

The CDR3 is CASSFLGLAGFGEQFF. Written as DNA, the CDR3 is TGTGCCAGCAGCTTCCTGGGACTAGCGGGATTCGGTGAGCAGTTCTTC. The chain has TRBV9 and TRBJ2-1; 13 nucleotides match TRBD2. The CDR3 loop spans 16 amino acids. Germline trimming cut 4 bases from V and 9 bases from J; bases unmatched to any gene: 10. Germline values: CDR1 SGDLS, CDR2 YYNGEE.

The rearrangement links TRBV7-2 to TRBJ2-7, with D possibly being TRBD2 (7 bases). Trimming took 5 bases from V and 3 from J, leaving 14 bases between them. Germline CDR1 reads SGHTA; CDR2 reads FQGNSA. The CDR3 runs to 14 residues. The CDR3 here is CASSRGGANYEQYF. The CDR3 DNA reads TGTGCCAGCAGCCGAGGGGGGGCTAACTACGAGCAGTACTTC.

The CDR3 DNA is TGTGCCAGTTCGTTCGGGACCGGGGAGCTGTTTTTT. Translating it yields CASSFGTGELFF. The V call is TRBV25-1, the J call TRBJ2-2; no clear D gene. Trimming left V 9 bases short and J 5 bases short, with 10 bases between. The CDR3 length is 12 residues. The germline gives CDR1 MGHDK, CDR2 SYGVNS.

The chain employs TRBV27 and TRBJ2-1; D not resolved. V was cut by 2 bases and J by 6 bases, with 14 bases left in between. The CDR3 length is 15 residues. The V gene's germline CDR1 is MNHEY and CDR2 SMNVEV (reference sequence). Written as DNA, the CDR3 is TGTGCCAGCAGTTTAACAACCATTCCGCTCAATGAGCAGTTCTTC. Its protein is CASSLTTIPLNEQFF.

The chain is built from TRBV30 and TRBJ2-1, with 9 bases fitting TRBD2. The CDR3 length is 15 residues. The ends lost 4 bases at V and 6 bases at J; junction bases unmatched: 10. Per the germline V gene, CDR1 is GTSNPN and CDR2 is SVGIG (reference sequence). DNA of the CDR3: TGTGCCTGGACTAGCGGGATTGCGGTTCCCAATGAGCAGTTCTTC. Protein: CAWTSGIAVPNEQFF.

The chain carries TRBV7-9 and TRBJ1-1; TRBD1 is a possible D gene (5 bases). There are 16 residues in the CDR3. The ends were cut back, 5 bases at V and 8 bases at J, with 24 bases in the middle. Germline CDR1 reads SEHNR; CDR2 reads FQNEAQ (reference sequence). CDR3 residues: CASSVGYGTAEHEAFF. CDR3 DNA: TGTGCCAGCAGCGTTGGGTACGGGACCGCAGAACACGAAGCTTTCTTT.

This sequence joins TRBV15 and TRBJ1-4, with D hard to call. The germline CDR1 and CDR2 sequences are LNHNV and YYDKDF (reference sequence). The CDR3 is 16 amino acids. V was cut by 0 bases and J by 6 bases, with 14 bases left in between. The CDR3 region is CATSRDQGGFDEKLFF. The CDR3 DNA reads as TGTGCCACCAGCAGAGATCAAGGTGGCTTCGATGAAAAACTGTTTTTT.

The J gene is TRBJ2-7, the V gene TRBV19; 8 nucleotides match TRBD2. Unmatched junction bases numbered 6, after V lost 4 bases and J lost 4 bases. CDR1 is LNHDA, CDR2 SQIVND, per germline (reference sequence). The CDR3 spans 14 residues. The chain's CDR3 is CASSKPGLGYEQYF. CDR3 sequence (DNA): TGTGCCAGTAGTAAGCCGGGACTAGGGTACGAGCAGTACTTC.

J is TRBJ1-5 and V is TRBV9; D is unresolved. Per the germline V gene, CDR1 is SGDLS and CDR2 is YYNGEE. V shed 5 bases and J shed 7 bases, with 13 bases lying between them. The length of the CDR3 is 13 residues. The CDR3 nucleotides read TGTGCCAGCAGTACCGATTCCCTCCAGCCCCAGCATTTT. Translated: CASSTDSLQPQHF.

This chain links TRBV7-3 with TRBJ1-5; D remains unclear. The germline V and J ends were trimmed by 8 bases and 5 bases, with 13 bases remaining between them. The CDR3 length is 13 residues. CDR1 and CDR2 from the germline V gene are SGHTA and FQGTGA. The CDR3 loop reads CASSGGVDQPQHF. The CDR3 region has the DNA TGTGCCAGCTCCGGCGGGGTAGATCAGCCCCAGCATTTT.

CDR3 sequence (DNA): TGCGCCAGCAGCCAAGACGGACAGGGCGGACCTAATGAAAAACTGTTTTTT. It specifies CASSQDGQGGPNEKLFF. The chain has TRBV4-3 and TRBJ1-4; 8 bases are a match to TRBD1. The J segment lost 3 bases and the V segment lost 0 bases, leaving 6 bases of the junction unmatched. The length of the CDR3 is 17 residues. The germline gives CDR1 LGHNA, CDR2 YSLEER.